The 12 T cell receptor beta chains below all came from one sample that was sequenced in a study of human T cells and chemical hapten exposure. From the RACE reads, TCRdb called clonotypes with MiXCR, one entry per CDR3 protein. The table lists fewer than 300,000 distinct CDR3 sequences, roughly 7.7% of them singletons. The time point is: pre-sensitization, week 0. The sample's treatment: therapeutic diphenylcyclopropenone sensitization with weekly scalp DPC. The source was whole blood, collected in connection with sensitization to the hapten diphenylcyclopropenone (DPC). The receptors come from a man between 18 and 29 years old with alopecia areata. Some clones in this sample may be carry-over from other donors' samples.

This clonotype was seen a handful of times. The chain links TRBV29-1 to TRBJ2-1, with D perhaps being TRBD1 or TRBD2 (5 bases each). Germline V lookup: CDR1 SQVTM, CDR2 ANQGSEA. Trimming took off 6 bases at V and 0 bases at J, with 12 bases between the two ends. This CDR3 has 14 residues. CDR3 sequence: CSVRYGGSYNEQFF. In DNA, the CDR3 is TGCAGCGTCCGCTATGGGGGCTCCTACAATGAGCAGTTCTTC.

This clonotype was picked up a small number of times. This rearrangement joins TRBV11-2 to TRBJ2-2; a possible D gene is TRBD1 (6 bases). Per the germline V gene, CDR1 is SGHAT and CDR2 is FQNNGV. The CDR3 has 16 residues. Trimming removed 3 bases at V and 1 base at J, with 12 bases between. The CDR3 nucleotides read TGTGCCAGCAGCTTCAGGACAGCCCAGAACACCGGGGAGCTGTTTTTT. It specifies CASSFRTAQNTGELFF. The full variable domain, rest sourced from reference TRBV11-2 and TRBJ2-2, is EAGVAQSPRYKIIEKRQSVAFWCNPISGHATLYWYQQILGQGPKLLIQFQNNGVVDDSQLPKDRFSAERLKGVDSTLKIQPAKLEDSAVYLCASSFRTAQNTGELFFGEGSRLTVL.

This clonotype was seen many times. J is TRBJ1-2 and V is TRBV6-5; D is undetermined. Germline assignment: CDR1 MNHEY and CDR2 SVGAGI. Between the trimmed V and J ends, which lost 5 bases and 5 bases, there was a span of 12 bases. The CDR3 runs to 13 residues. CDR3 coding DNA: TGTGCCAGCAGTACACGACCCACGTATGGCTACACCTTC. Translating gives CASSTRPTYGYTF.

This clonotype was recorded a few times. The chain couples TRBV7-2 to TRBJ1-2; no clear D gene. Trimming cost V 2 bases and J 4 bases, with 14 bases left between them. The CDR3 runs to 15 residues. Germline V gene lookup returns CDR1 SGHTA and CDR2 FQGNSA. Here the CDR3 DNA reads TGTGCCAGCAGCTTATCTTCCATCCGACTCTATGGCTACACCTTC. Protein: CASSLSSIRLYGYTF. Drawing the rest from reference TRBV7-2 and TRBJ1-2, the complete variable domain is GAGVSQSPSNKVTEKGKDVELRCDPISGHTALYWYRQSLGQGLEFLIYFQGNSAPDKSGLPSDRFSAERTGGSVSTLTIQRTQQEDSAVYLCASSLSSIRLYGYTFGSGTRLTVV.

This clonotype was found a few times. The chain employs TRBV9 and TRBJ2-1, with 14 bases matching TRBD2. The germline CDR1 and CDR2 sequences are SGDLS and YYNGEE. The length of the CDR3 is 17 residues. Germline trimming cut 0 bases from V and 7 bases from J; bases unmatched to any gene: 6. The CDR3 here is CASSVVMGLAGDNEQFF. In DNA, the CDR3 is TGTGCCAGCAGCGTAGTAATGGGACTAGCGGGGGATAATGAGCAGTTCTTC.

In its sample, this clonotype was seen a few times. The chain recombines TRBV5-1 with TRBJ2-7; 8 bases align to TRBD1. This CDR3 has 15 residues. Germline CDR1 is SGHRS and CDR2 is YFSETQ. With 7 bases clipped from V and 3 bases from J, the junction kept 12 bases outside the gene matches. CDR3 in amino acids: CASGPLAGQVYEQYF. In nucleotides, the CDR3 is TGCGCCAGCGGCCCCCTCGCGGGACAGGTCTACGAGCAGTACTTC. The full variable domain, rest sourced from reference TRBV5-1 and TRBJ2-7, is KAGVTQTPRYLIKTRGQQVTLSCSPISGHRSVSWYQQTPGQGLQFLFEYFSETQRNKGNFPGRFSGRQFSNSRSEMNVSTLELGDSALYLCASGPLAGQVYEQYFGPGTRLTVT.

The rearrangement joins TRBV4-2 to TRBJ1-1; D perhaps matches TRBD1 (6 bases). Germline V gene data show CDR1 as LGHNA and CDR2 as YNFKEQ. Trimming shortened V by 4 bases and J by 1 base, and 16 bases separated the two germline ends. This CDR3 is built from 16 residues. The CDR3 bases are TGTGCCAGCAGCCCCCGGTTGGGGGCAGGGAACACTGAAGCTTTCTTT. Encoded protein: CASSPRLGAGNTEAFF.

This clonotype appeared many times. This chain links TRBV27 with TRBJ2-3; TRBD2 aligns across 10 bases. Germline V CDR1 and CDR2: MNHEY, SMNVEV (reference sequence). The CDR3 is 15 residues long. Losses at the gene ends were 6 bases for V and 4 bases for J; bases not matched to a gene: 7. For the CDR3, the DNA is TGTGCCAGCAGCCAGTCTAGCGGGAGTGCAGATACGCAGTATTTT. As protein: CASSQSSGSADTQYF.

This clonotype was seen repeatedly, ten times or more. This chain links TRBV20-1 with TRBJ2-7; D is possibly TRBD2 (7 bases). The CDR3 runs to 14 residues. V lost 6 bases and J 3 bases, leaving 18 bases between the germline ends. Germline V gene lookup returns CDR1 DFQATT and CDR2 SNEGSKA (reference sequence). The CDR3 DNA reads TGCAGTGCCCCTAAGCGGGGACAAATCTACGAGCAGTACTTC. Protein product: CSAPKRGQIYEQYF.

This clonotype was detected only a few times. The chain carries TRBV5-1 and TRBJ2-6; no clear D gene. The CDR3 totals 17 residues. Germline lookup yields CDR1 SGHRS and CDR2 YFSETQ. V dropped 1 base and J dropped 0 bases, with 11 bases sitting between them. The chain's CDR3 is CASSLTIPGSGANVLTF. CDR3 nucleotides: TGCGCCAGCAGCTTGACGATCCCCGGCTCTGGGGCCAACGTCCTGACTTTC.

This clonotype was recorded at least ten times. This chain links TRBV10-3 with TRBJ1-1, with 9 positions matching TRBD1. Germline V lookup: CDR1 ENHRY, CDR2 SYGVKD. The CDR3 is made up of 15 amino acids. Trimming took 10 bases from V and 4 from J; bases not matched to a gene: 13. CDR3 sequence (DNA): TGTGCCACCCGGGACAGGGTTTTCACAGCCACTGAAGCTTTCTTT. As protein: CATRDRVFTATEAFF.

This chain joins TRBV6-6 and TRBJ1-3; D is unclear. The CDR3 spans 14 residues. Germline V gene data show CDR1 as MNHNY and CDR2 as SVGAGI (reference sequence). The germline V and J ends were trimmed by 2 bases and 2 bases, with 7 bases remaining between them. The CDR3 nucleotides read TGTGCCAGCAGTTACATGGGTCCTGGAAACACCATATATTTT. This sequence encodes CASSYMGPGNTIYF.